The next 22 T cell receptor beta chains were all read from a single sample in a study of T cell responses to AZD1222 COVID-19 vaccine. Sequencing was performed with immunoSEQ multiplex PCR; in TCRdb, only in-frame clones are kept and a portion is missing. This table holds approximately 170,000 clones, 80% to 90% found once. The sequencing used peripheral blood, collected on day 0 of AZD1222 vaccination. All receptors derive from an adult in good health.

V gene TRBV7-9 combines with J gene TRBJ2-7, with a possible D match to TRBD1 (6 bases). Per the germline V gene, CDR1 is SEHNR and CDR2 is FQNEAQ (reference sequence). Trimming took 2 bases from V and 5 from J, leaving 7 bases between them. The CDR3 sequence is 12 residues long. The CDR3: CASSLYRDEQYV. DNA of the CDR3: TGTGCCAGCAGCTTATACAGGGACGAGCAGTACGTC.

The chain has TRBV6-2 or TRBV6-3 and TRBJ2-3; D gene unclear. Trimming pared 2 bases from V and 2 bases from J, leaving 11 bases between. There are 15 residues in the CDR3. CDR1 is MNHEY, CDR2 SVGEGT, per germline. CDR3 protein: CASSYGVQTTDTQYF. The CDR3 DNA reads as TGTGCCAGCAGTTACGGCGTTCAGACCACAGATACGCAGTATTTT.

J is TRBJ2-2 and V is TRBV2; perhaps TRBD2 as D (5 bases). The V gene lost 1 base and the J gene lost 0 bases, with 6 bases spanning the gap. Germline lookup yields CDR1 SNHLY and CDR2 FYNNEI. This CDR3 is built from 15 residues. DNA of the CDR3: TGTGCCAGCAGTGAAGAGCGGACGAACACCGGGGAGCTGTTTTTT. It encodes CASSEERTNTGELFF. Drawing the rest from reference TRBV2 and TRBJ2-2, the complete variable domain is EPEVTQTPSHQVTQMGQEVILRCVPISNHLYFYWYRQILGQKVEFLVSFYNNEISEKSEIFDDQFSVERPDGSNFTLKIRSTKLEDSAMYFCASSEERTNTGELFFGEGSRLTVL.

This chain links TRBV5-1 with TRBJ2-7; 7 bases are shared with TRBD1. Germline values: CDR1 SGHRS, CDR2 YFSETQ. CDR3 length equals 18 residues. V was pared by 3 bases and J by 9 bases, with 24 bases of the junction left unmatched. DNA of the CDR3: TGCGCCAGCAGCTCGGCTAGGACAGGAGACACTAAGCTTGGCGGGCAGTACGTC. Translating it yields CASSSARTGDTKLGGQYV.

This sequence joins TRBV5-1 and TRBJ1-5, with a possible D match to TRBD1 (5 bases). V shed 0 bases and J shed 6 bases, with 13 bases lying between them. Looked up from germline, CDR1 is SGHRS and CDR2 is YFSETQ. This CDR3 spans 15 amino acids. CDR3 in amino acids: CASSLGGAGGQPQHF. The CDR3 bases are TGCGCCAGCAGCTTGGGCGGGGCCGGGGGTCAGCCCCAGCATTTT.

The CDR3 coding sequence is TGCGCCAGCAGCCAAGATAAGGAGTTGGTGGGGGAAGCTTTCTTT. Translating it yields CASSQDKELVGEAFF. The chain is built from TRBV4-3 and TRBJ1-1, with D unclear. In germline, CDR1 is LGHNA, CDR2 YSLEER. The CDR3 extends over 15 amino acids. Trimming removed 0 bases at V and 8 bases at J, with 16 bases between.

This chain connects TRBV7-9 to TRBJ2-7; 7 nucleotides line up with TRBD1. The CDR3 length is 14 residues. V was pared by 1 base and J by 3 bases, with 3 bases of the junction left unmatched. Germline V CDR1 and CDR2: SEHNR, FQNEAQ (reference sequence). This chain's CDR3 is CASSLGRDSYEQYV. The CDR3 nucleotides are TGTGCCAGCAGCTTAGGCCGGGACAGCTACGAGCAGTACGTC.

This chain's CDR3 is CASRPTRGYTDTQYF. In DNA form, the CDR3 reads TGTGCCAGCAGACCTACTCGGGGATACACAGATACGCAGTATTTT. The chain links TRBV6-5 to TRBJ2-3; possible D gene TRBD2, 5 bases. Germline V gene data show CDR1 as MNHEY and CDR2 as SVGAGI. V was pared by 6 bases and J by 2 bases, with 15 bases between. This CDR3 region has 15 residues.

The V call is TRBV30, the J call TRBJ1-2, with a tentative D call TRBD1 (5 bases). The CDR3 has 14 amino acids. In germline, CDR1 is GTSNPN, CDR2 SVGIG (reference sequence). The V end was cut by 2 bases, the J end by 5 bases, with 15 bases between. This CDR3 reads CAWSIWGVRYGYTF. CDR3 nucleotide sequence: TGTGCCTGGAGTATTTGGGGGGTCCGGTATGGCTACACCTTC.

The chain uses TRBV3-1 (or the pseudogene TRBV3-2) and TRBJ2-5; D remains ambiguous. The germline V gene encodes CDR1 LGHDT and CDR2 YNNKEL (reference sequence). The CDR3 has 15 amino acids. The ends were cut back, 3 bases at V and 2 bases at J, with 13 bases in the middle. The CDR3, as DNA: TGTGCCAGCAGCCAGGGGTGGGGAACTCAAGAGACCCAGTACTTC. Residues: CASSQGWGTQETQYF.

This chain connects TRBV7-2 to TRBJ1-5; no reliable D call. Germline V gene data show CDR1 as SGHTA and CDR2 as FQGNSA. V shed 0 bases and J shed 0 bases, with 6 bases lying between them. The CDR3 runs 15 residues. In DNA, the CDR3 is TGTGCCAGCAGCTTAGCGGTATATAGCAATCAGCCCCAGCATTTT. Translated: CASSLAVYSNQPQHF.

The rearrangement links TRBV7-9 to TRBJ1-5, with a possible D match to TRBD1 (5 bases). The V gene's germline CDR1 is SEHNR and CDR2 FQNEAQ (reference sequence). Between the trimmed V and J ends, which lost 1 base and 7 bases, there was a span of 14 bases. The CDR3 totals 15 residues. The CDR3 DNA follows: TGTGCCAGCAGCTTAGAGATAGGGGTGTCGCAGCCCCAGCATTTT. Encoded protein: CASSLEIGVSQPQHF. Supplemented by reference TRBV7-9 and TRBJ1-5, the full variable domain reads DTGVSQNPRHKITKRGQNVTFRCDPISEHNRLYWYRQTLGQGPEFLTYFQNEAQLEKSRLLSDRFSAERPKGSFSTLEIQRTEQGDSAMYLCASSLEIGVSQPQHFGDGTRLSIL.

This clone has more than one count but fewer than ten. This sequence joins TRBV28 and TRBJ2-1, with 11 bases identical to TRBD2. Germline loops: CDR1 MDHEN, CDR2 SYDVKM. The CDR3 runs to 14 residues. The V and J ends lost 5 bases and 4 bases, in that order; junction bases with no gene match: 1. CDR3 nucleotide sequence: TGTGCCAGCAGTACTAGCGGGGGATACAATGAGCAGTTCTTC. Protein: CASSTSGGYNEQFF.

This clone was picked up one time. The V and J genes are TRBV5-6 and TRBJ2-3; TRBD1 matches 7 bases. This CDR3 is 16 amino acids long. CDR1 is SGHDT and CDR2 is YYEEEE in the germline V gene. Trimming at V came to 0 bases and at J to 0 bases, leaving 4 bases not matched to a gene. The CDR3 protein is CASSLGGGTSTDTQYF. The DNA of the CDR3 is TGTGCCAGCAGCTTGGGAGGGGGCACTAGCACAGATACGCAGTATTTT.

V gene TRBV24-1 combines with J gene TRBJ1-2, with a possible D match to TRBD1 (6 bases). There are 12 residues in the CDR3. The germline CDR1 and CDR2 sequences are KGHDR and SFDVKD. V was pared by 6 bases and J by 3 bases, with 7 bases between. The CDR3 DNA sequence: TGTGCCACCAGTAAGGGGGACTATGGCTACACCTTC. Amino acids: CATSKGDYGYTF.

The gene calls are TRBV3-1 (or the pseudogene TRBV3-2) and TRBJ2-5; 11 positions match TRBD2. This CDR3 contains 15 residues. CDR1 is LGHDT, CDR2 YNNKEL, per germline (reference sequence). With V trimmed by 2 bases and J by 4 bases, 3 bases remained unmatched. This CDR3 reads CASSQNGLAGETQYF. The CDR3 DNA reads TGTGCCAGCAGCCAAAACGGACTAGCGGGAGAGACCCAGTACTTC.

The CDR3 is CASSPRAGEIQETQYF. CDR3 DNA: TGTGCCAGCAGCCCAAGAGCGGGGGAGATCCAAGAGACCCAGTACTTC. The V call is TRBV3-1 (or the pseudogene TRBV3-2), the J call TRBJ2-5; 8 nucleotides line up with TRBD2. Trimming at V came to 4 bases and at J to 1 base, leaving 8 bases not matched to a gene. From germline, CDR1 is LGHDT and CDR2 YNNKEL (reference sequence). The CDR3 has 16 residues.

This rearrangement joins TRBV10-1 to TRBJ2-1; 12 nucleotides agree with TRBD2. V shed 3 bases, J shed 6 bases, and the junction held 6 bases outside the gene matches. The CDR3 has 16 amino acids. The germline V gene encodes CDR1 WNHNN and CDR2 SYGVQD (reference sequence). CDR3 sequence: CASSDSLAGGLNEQFF. CDR3 nucleotide sequence: TGCGCCAGCAGTGATTCCCTAGCGGGGGGGCTCAATGAGCAGTTCTTC.

This chain joins TRBV19 and TRBJ2-7; possibly TRBD1 for D (6 bases). Germline V CDR1 and CDR2: LNHDA, SQIVND (reference sequence). This CDR3 is built from 15 residues. Trimming took 2 bases from V and 3 from J, leaving 14 bases between them. CDR3 nucleotides: TGTGCCAGTAGTATACGGGGACACCTGAGCTACGAGCAGTACTTC. Amino acids: CASSIRGHLSYEQYF.

The J gene is TRBJ2-1, the V gene TRBV5-1, with a weak D call TRBD1 (6 bases). The CDR3 consists of 14 residues. Germline CDR1 SGHRS, CDR2 YFSETQ. The V gene lost 4 bases and the J gene lost 9 bases, with 17 bases spanning the gap. The CDR3 loop is CASSGGGLAGEQFF. The CDR3 nucleotides read TGCGCCAGCAGCGGGGGCGGTCTGGCTGGTGAGCAGTTCTTC.

This clone was observed a handful of times. This rearrangement joins TRBV10-2 to TRBJ2-3, with 7 bases fitting TRBD2. The germline gives CDR1 WSHSY, CDR2 SAAADI. The ends lost 6 bases at V and 6 bases at J; junction bases unmatched: 9. The CDR3 is 14 residues long. The DNA for the CDR3 is TGCGCCAGCAGGCCAAGGACTAGTATTGATACGCAGTATTTT. It codes for CASRPRTSIDTQYF.

The chain joins TRBV19 to TRBJ2-5, with 7 positions matching TRBD1. Germline V gives CDR1 LNHDA, CDR2 SQIVND (reference sequence). The V gene end was trimmed by 4 bases and the J gene end by 0 bases; junction bases not matched to a gene: 2. CDR3 size: 14 residues. This CDR3 reads CASSTGTDQETQYF. The CDR3 DNA is TGTGCCAGTAGTACTGGGACAGACCAAGAGACCCAGTACTTC.